These 7 T cell receptor beta chains share one sample of origin, sequenced in a study of blood T cell repertoires in COVID-19. TCRdb's copy holds only in-frame clones and misses some; the assay was immunoSEQ multiplex PCR. The table records some 150,000 clones, just over 85% of them present only once. The sequenced sample was peripheral blood. The receptors stem from a man aged 65 to 79 with acute or convalescent COVID-19.

The gene calls are TRBV5-1 and TRBJ1-2; TRBD1 agrees at 8 bases. Trimming removed 0 bases from V and 4 bases from J; junction bases left unmatched: 5. CDR3 size: 15 residues. CDR1 and CDR2 from the germline V gene are SGHRS and YFSETQ. CDR3 in DNA: TGCGCCAGCAGCTTGGGACAGGGGTCTAGCTATGGCTACACCTTC. Its protein is CASSLGQGSSYGYTF.

This chain connects TRBV27 to TRBJ1-5, with a possible D match to TRBD1 (6 bases). The CDR3 is 12 amino acids. CDR1 is MNHEY, CDR2 SMNVEV, per germline (reference sequence). Trimming took off 8 bases at V and 9 bases at J, with 14 bases between the two ends. In DNA, the CDR3 is TGTGCCAGCCGCCAGGGGCCCGGGCCCCAGCATTTT. Protein product: CASRQGPGPQHF.

This rearrangement joins TRBV6-2 or TRBV6-3 to TRBJ1-5, with TRBD1 identical over 9 bases. This CDR3 is 14 amino acids long. Germline CDR1 and CDR2: MNHEY and SVGEGT. Trimming cost V 5 bases and J 6 bases; bases outside gene matches: 5. DNA of the CDR3: TGTGCCAGCAGTCGGACAGGGGAATCTCAGCCCCAGCATTTT. It encodes CASSRTGESQPQHF.

The V and J genes are TRBV5-1 and TRBJ2-1; 8 bases line up with TRBD2. Trimming at V came to 1 base and at J to 6 bases, leaving 18 bases not matched to a gene. The CDR3 has 19 amino acids. Germline CDR1 SGHRS, CDR2 YFSETQ. Here the CDR3 DNA reads TGCGCCAGCAGCTTGTCCGGGACACTGGGACTAGTTGGCTCCAATGAGCAGTTCTTC. Its protein product is CASSLSGTLGLVGSNEQFF.

The rearrangement uses TRBV27 and TRBJ2-7; a possible D gene is TRBD1 (6 bases). CDR3 length: 11 amino acids. Germline CDR1 MNHEY, CDR2 SMNVEV (reference sequence). V dropped 2 bases and J dropped 11 bases, with 10 bases sitting between them. As DNA, the CDR3 is TGTGCCAGCAGTTTAGGACAGAGGGAGTACTTC. Its protein product is CASSLGQREYF.

This clone was counted once. The chain employs TRBV7-8 and TRBJ2-2; possibly TRBD1 for D (6 bases). The V end was cut by 2 bases, the J end by 4 bases, with 20 bases between. The CDR3 length is 18 residues. Germline V lookup: CDR1 SGHVS, CDR2 FQNEAQ. The CDR3 nucleotides are TGTGCCAGCAGCTTAAGGGGTCAGGGGCCCTCGGTCACCGGGGAGCTGTTTTTT. Its protein is CASSLRGQGPSVTGELFF.

The rearrangement uses TRBV6-5 and TRBJ1-2; 10 bases are a match to TRBD1. V gave up 6 bases and J gave up 3 bases; unmatched junction bases: 4. The CDR3 runs 14 residues. Germline V CDR1 and CDR2: MNHEY, SVGAGI. The CDR3 region has the DNA TGTGCCAGCAGGGGACAGGGGAGGTACTATGGCTACACCTTC. It encodes CASRGQGRYYGYTF.